The clone carrying this TCR beta chain was counted between two and nine times. The CDR3 has 16 amino acids. CDR1 is KGHSH and CDR2 is LQKENI in the germline V gene. Trimming at V came to 4 bases and at J to 6 bases, leaving 12 bases not matched to a gene. The record originates from a study of blood T cells in healthy people across ages. Primers used in a second PCR of roughly 6 to 11 cycles were a sample-barcoded 5' primer and a J-beta primer mix. Each CDR3 protein is one row after TCRdb ran MiXCR on the 5' RACE reads. The table has about 1.1 million distinct CDR3 sequences, under 40% seen once. This TCR was recovered from a man aged 18 to 30 in good health. V gene TRBV18 combines with J gene TRBJ1-5; 7 bases fit TRBD1. The sequencing sample was made of blood. The CDR3 DNA is TGTGCCAGCTCACTTGAGCCTACAGGGGTCGGTCAGCCCCAGCATTTT. Translated, it gives CASSLEPTGVGQPQHF.